These T cell receptor beta chains were read from a single sample in a study of T cell responses to AZD1222 COVID-19 vaccine. TCRdb's table, derived via immunoSEQ multiplex PCR, lists solely in-frame clones and lacks some. Among about 110,000 clones listed, roughly 87% were seen once. The sequences come from peripheral blood, collected on day 0 of AZD1222 vaccination. The receptors shown here come from an adult in good health. The CDR3 runs from the conserved cysteine through the conserved F or W. The D gene is left open where the match is weak. Not all rows give a size; the values are once, few, many and, for expanded clones, a class.

D: TRBD1; V: TRBV29-1; J: TRBJ1-1; size: NA; CDR3: CSVDRGGTNTEAFF; DNA: TGCAGCGTTGACAGGGGGGGGACGAACACTGAAGCTTTCTTT
D: NA; V: TRBV6-1; J: TRBJ1-6; size: NA; CDR3: CASSEAGGNSPLHF; DNA: TGTGCCAGCAGTGAAGCAGGGGGTAATTCACCCCTCCACTTT
D: NA; V: TRBV19; J: TRBJ1-1; size: once; CDR3: CASSAPGANTEAFF; DNA: TGTGCCAGTAGTGCCCCCGGGGCGAACACTGAAGCTTTCTTT
D: NA; V: TRBV6-1; J: TRBJ1-1; size: NA; CDR3: CASSESGLAEAFF; DNA: TGTGCCAGCAGTGAATCAGGCTTGGCTGAAGCTTTCTTT
D: NA; V: TRBV7-2; J: TRBJ2-1; size: NA; CDR3: CASSLRGLGYNEQFF; DNA: TGTGCCAGCAGCTTACGGGGGCTTGGCTACAATGAGCAGTTCTTC
D: NA; V: TRBV7-2; J: TRBJ1-2; size: NA; CDR3: CASSLESVVDYGYTF; DNA: TGTGCCAGCAGCTTAGAGTCCGTCGTTGACTATGGCTACACCTTC
D: NA; V: TRBV7-9; J: TRBJ1-1; size: NA; CDR3: CASSTSFTEAFF; DNA: TGTGCCAGCAGCACTTCTTTCACTGAAGCTTTCTTT
D: NA; V: TRBV7-7; J: TRBJ2-3; size: NA; CDR3: CASSLERGSTDTQYF; DNA: TGTGCCAGCAGCTTAGAGAGGGGGAGCACAGATACGCAGTATTTT
D: TRBD1; V: TRBV5-3; J: TRBJ1-2; size: NA; CDR3: CARSRTGVGYGYTF; DNA: TGTGCCAGAAGCAGGACAGGGGTTGGGTATGGCTACACCTTC
D: NA; V: TRBV7-8; J: TRBJ2-5; size: NA; CDR3: CASSLLHGVGGETQYF; DNA: TGTGCCAGCAGCTTACTCCACGGGGTGGGCGGAGAGACCCAGTACTTC
D: TRBD2; V: TRBV5-1; J: TRBJ2-5; size: NA; CDR3: CASSWTSGKETQYF; DNA: TGCGCCAGCAGCTGGACTAGCGGGAAAGAGACCCAGTACTTC
D: TRBD2; V: TRBV29-1; J: TRBJ2-7; size: NA; CDR3: CSVVTSGGYEQYF; DNA: TGCAGCGTTGTTACTAGCGGCGGCTACGAGCAGTACTTC
D: NA; V: TRBV6-1; J: TRBJ1-5; size: NA; CDR3: CASSELTSQMAQHF; DNA: TGTGCCAGCAGTGAGCTGACAAGTCAAATGGCCCAGCATTTT
D: TRBD2; V: TRBV30; J: TRBJ2-1; size: NA; CDR3: CAWSTSGRGDEQFF; DNA: TGTGCCTGGAGTACGAGCGGGAGGGGCGATGAGCAGTTCTTC
D: NA; V: TRBV5-4; J: TRBJ1-2; size: NA; CDR3: CASSLGEGVYGYTF; DNA: TGTGCCAGCAGCTTGGGAGAGGGTGTCTATGGCTACACCTTC
D: TRBD1; V: TRBV6-5; J: TRBJ1-2; size: NA; CDR3: CASGQGRNYGYTF; DNA: TGTGCCAGCGGACAGGGTAGGAATTATGGCTACACCTTC
D: TRBD1; V: TRBV7-8; J: TRBJ2-7; size: NA; CDR3: CASSGTDYEQYF; DNA: TGTGCCAGCAGCGGGACAGACTACGAGCAGTACTTC
D: NA; V: TRBV6-2/TRBV6-3; J: TRBJ1-1; size: NA; CDR3: CASSPSGGTEAFF; DNA: TGTGCCAGCAGTCCAAGCGGAGGGACTGAAGCTTTCTTT
D: NA; V: TRBV5-8; J: TRBJ1-5; size: NA; CDR3: CASSLYFLWDSNQPQHF; DNA: TGTGCCAGCAGCTTGTATTTCCTTTGGGATAGCAATCAGCCCCAGCATTTT
D: NA; V: TRBV3-1/TRBV3-2; J: TRBJ2-2; size: NA; CDR3: CASSQGGYTGELFF; DNA: TGTGCCAGCAGCCAAGGAGGTTACACCGGGGAGCTGTTTTTT
D: NA; V: TRBV29-1; J: TRBJ1-2; size: few; CDR3: CSGLQGGGYGYTF; DNA: TGCAGCGGGTTGCAGGGCGGGGGGTATGGCTACACCTTC
D: TRBD1; V: TRBV7-2; J: TRBJ2-7; size: once; CDR3: CASSPGTGADEQYF; DNA: TGTGCCAGCAGCCCCGGGACAGGGGCCGACGAGCAGTACTTC
D: NA; V: TRBV4-2; J: TRBJ1-1; size: NA; CDR3: CASSQIQHLKFSANAFF; DNA: TGTGCCAGCAGCCAAATTCAACATCTCAAGTTCTCCGCCAACGCTTTCTTT
D: TRBD2; V: TRBV28; J: TRBJ2-5; size: NA; CDR3: CASSSPGLAGAGETQYF; DNA: TGTGCCAGCAGTTCCCCCGGACTAGCGGGGGCCGGGGAGACCCAGTACTTC
D: NA; V: TRBV28; J: TRBJ1-2; size: once; CDR3: CASSPTANYGYTF; DNA: TGTGCCAGCAGTCCGACAGCCAACTATGGCTACACCTTC
D: TRBD2; V: TRBV9; J: TRBJ2-5; size: NA; CDR3: CASSPGTSGGRETQYF; DNA: TGTGCCAGCAGCCCCGGGACTAGCGGGGGGAGGGAGACCCAGTACTTC
D: NA; V: TRBV19; J: TRBJ1-3; size: NA; CDR3: CASSQRRSSGNTIYF; DNA: TGTGCCAGTAGTCAGAGGAGGAGCTCTGGAAACACCATATATTTT
D: NA; V: TRBV18; J: TRBJ1-1; size: NA; CDR3: CASSLGSGGTTNTEAFF; DNA: TGTGCCAGCTCACTAGGTTCGGGGGGGACTACGAACACTGAAGCTTTCTTT
D: TRBD2; V: TRBV28; J: TRBJ2-1; size: NA; CDR3: CASSLSLAGGNNEQFF; DNA: TGTGCCAGCAGTTTATCCCTAGCGGGGGGTAACAATGAGCAGTTCTTC
D: NA; V: TRBV19; J: TRBJ1-2; size: NA; CDR3: CASRGGIQDGYTF; DNA: TGTGCCAGTAGGGGCGGGATACAGGATGGCTACACCTTC
D: TRBD1; V: TRBV5-6; J: TRBJ2-5; size: few; CDR3: CASSFGDRGWETQYF; DNA: TGTGCCAGCAGCTTTGGGGACAGGGGTTGGGAGACCCAGTACTTC
D: TRBD2; V: TRBV9; J: TRBJ2-3; size: NA; CDR3: CASSVARGGGADTQYF; DNA: TGTGCCAGCAGCGTGGCGCGGGGGGGCGGAGCAGATACGCAGTATTTT